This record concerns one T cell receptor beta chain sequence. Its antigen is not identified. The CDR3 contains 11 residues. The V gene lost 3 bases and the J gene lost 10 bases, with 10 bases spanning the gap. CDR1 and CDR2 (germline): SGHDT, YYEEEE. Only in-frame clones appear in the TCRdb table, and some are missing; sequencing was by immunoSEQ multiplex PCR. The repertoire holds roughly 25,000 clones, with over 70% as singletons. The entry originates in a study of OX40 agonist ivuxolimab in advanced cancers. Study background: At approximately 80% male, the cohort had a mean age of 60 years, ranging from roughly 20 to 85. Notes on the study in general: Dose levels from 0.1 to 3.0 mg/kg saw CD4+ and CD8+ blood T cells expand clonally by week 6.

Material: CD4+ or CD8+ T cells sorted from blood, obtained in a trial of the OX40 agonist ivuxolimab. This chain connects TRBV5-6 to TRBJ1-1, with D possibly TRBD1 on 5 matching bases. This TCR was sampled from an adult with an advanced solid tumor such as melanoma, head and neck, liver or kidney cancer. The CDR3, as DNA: TGTGCCAGCAGCTGGGGGGTTTCAGCTTTCTTT. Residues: CASSWGVSAFF. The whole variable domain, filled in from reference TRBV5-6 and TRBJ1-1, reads DAGVTQSPTHLIKTRGQQVTLRCSPKSGHDTVSWYQQALGQGPQFIFQYYEEEERQRGNFPDRFSGHQFPNYSSELNVNALLLGDSALYLCASSWGVSAFFGQGTRLTVV.